This is a list of T cell receptor beta chains from one sample in a study of T cell responses to AZD1222 COVID-19 vaccine. The method was immunoSEQ multiplex PCR; TCRdb's version includes in-frame clones alone and lacks a portion of them. Among some 90,000 clones listed, 80% to 90% were seen once. Material: peripheral blood, obtained on day 0 of AZD1222 vaccination. The receptors shown here come from an adult in good health. Both conserved end residues are part of each CDR3. D genes are given only for firm matches. Clone size is stated in some rows and not others, as once, few, many or a class when expanded.

cdr3_length j_call d_call clone_size v_call cdr3_aa cdr3_nt
16 TRBJ2-3 . . TRBV11-2 CASSTGGVRSTDTQYF TGTGCCAGCAGCACGGGTGGAGTCCGGAGCACAGATACGCAGTATTTT
15 TRBJ1-1 TRBD1 once TRBV9 CASSARQGRETEAFF TGTGCCAGCAGCGCCCGACAGGGGAGGGAAACTGAAGCTTTCTTT
17 TRBJ1-5 TRBD1 . TRBV28 CASSFGTGRYSNQPQHF TGTGCCAGCAGTTTTGGGACAGGGAGGTATAGCAATCAGCCCCAGCATTTT
14 TRBJ2-7 . once TRBV12-1 CASSFVGGGREQYF TGTGCCAGCAGCTTTGTAGGAGGTGGCCGCGAGCAGTACTTC
17 TRBJ2-1 . . TRBV27 CASSLSRGLPYYNEQFF TGTGCCAGCAGTTTATCTCGAGGGCTCCCCTACTACAATGAGCAGTTCTTC
13 TRBJ1-1 . . TRBV29-1 CSVVKGGSTEAFF TGCAGCGTTGTAAAGGGCGGGAGCACTGAAGCTTTCTTT
15 TRBJ2-2 TRBD2 . TRBV27 CASSLAGGRPGELFF TGTGCCAGCAGCCTAGCGGGAGGACGACCCGGGGAGCTGTTTTTT
16 TRBJ1-1 TRBD1 . TRBV20-1 CSASKPPGGPNTEAFF TGCAGTGCTAGTAAGCCTCCAGGGGGCCCGAACACTGAAGCTTTCTTT
18 TRBJ2-3 . few TRBV6-2/TRBV6-3 CASSYSPRGFSAGDTQYF TGTGCCAGCAGTTACTCCCCTCGCGGGTTCTCCGCCGGAGATACGCAGTATTTT
16 TRBJ2-3 TRBD2 . TRBV4-3 CASSKWTSVDTDTQYF TGCGCCAGCAGCAAGTGGACTAGCGTTGACACAGATACGCAGTATTTT
14 TRBJ1-1 TRBD1 once TRBV18 CASSPVPRGTEAFF TGTGCCAGCTCACCGGTACCCAGGGGGACTGAAGCTTTCTTT
14 TRBJ2-5 . once TRBV18 CASSLGGRQETQYF TGTGCCAGCTCACTTGGGGGAAGACAAGAGACCCAGTACTTC
16 TRBJ2-2 TRBD1 . TRBV11-3 CASSRDRGSNTGELFF TGTGCCAGCAGCCGGGACAGGGGGTCCAACACCGGGGAGCTGTTTTTT